The present TCR beta chain was sequenced within a study of T cell clones after liver transplantation. About the research overall: Samples came from ITN030ST, which attempted immunosuppression withdrawal within 2 years of liver transplantation.

Germline assignment: CDR1 MNHEY and CDR2 SVGAGI. The CDR3 has 13 amino acids. V was pared by 3 bases and J by 5 bases, with 10 bases between. Details on this clone: Different DNA sequences within this sample yield the same CDR3.

TCRdb's table, derived via immunoSEQ multiplex PCR, lists solely in-frame clones and lacks some. The table has 65,000 to 85,000 clones, roughly 80% seen once. The source was CD4+ T cells from blood, collected less than 50 months after liver transplant. The TCR sequence derives from a human patient who received a liver transplant. These T cells may partly come from the graft donor. The V call is TRBV6-5, the J call TRBJ1-1; tentative D call: TRBD1 (6 bases). The DNA of the CDR3 is TGTGCCAGCAGTTATAGAGGGGGAACTGAAGCTTTCTTT. Translation gives CASSYRGGTEAFF.